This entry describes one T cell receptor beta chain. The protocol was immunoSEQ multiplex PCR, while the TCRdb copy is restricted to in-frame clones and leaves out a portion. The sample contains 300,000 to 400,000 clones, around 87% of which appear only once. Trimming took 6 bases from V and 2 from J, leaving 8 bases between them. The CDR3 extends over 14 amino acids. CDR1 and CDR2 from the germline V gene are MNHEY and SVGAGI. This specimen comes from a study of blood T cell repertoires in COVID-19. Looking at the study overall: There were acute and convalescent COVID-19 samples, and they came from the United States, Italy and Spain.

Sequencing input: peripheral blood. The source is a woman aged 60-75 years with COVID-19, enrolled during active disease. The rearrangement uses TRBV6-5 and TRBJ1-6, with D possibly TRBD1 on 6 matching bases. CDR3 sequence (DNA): TGTGCCAGCAGACAGGGCACCTATAATTCACCCCTCCACTTT. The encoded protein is CASRQGTYNSPLHF.